Given below is one TCR beta chain in context. The antigen is not known. One junction end disagrees with the germline gene, perhaps due to a read error. The germline V gene has CDR1 SEHNR and CDR2 FQNEAQ (reference sequence). This CDR3 has 16 residues. Time point reported: naive CD8 control sorted from an acute-time-point sample. Montreal Hepatitis C Cohort donors who inject drugs were seen every 3 months. Acute primary HCV infection: positive HCV RNA or antibody test after negative test within 24 weeks. These data are taken from a study of CD8 T cells in acute hepatitis C reinfection. In the study overall: CD8+ T cells recognizing the HCV NS3-1073 epitope were profiled acutely and after viral clearance. Study results and caveats: All groups preferentially used TRBV04 and TRBV06, which was not due to overrepresentation in the naive pool.

The method was immunoSEQ multiplex PCR; TCRdb's version includes in-frame clones alone and lacks a portion of them. The sample gives some 38,000 clones, roughly 89% of which show up once; roughly 0.51% is in the top ten. The chain recombines TRBV7-9 with TRBJ2-5; 9 nucleotides match TRBD2. The end of the DNA aligns better with TRBJ2-7, so the J call may be wrong. Sequenced material: naive CD8+ T cells from PBMCs. This sequence was found in a man aged 25 to 45 with chronic hepatitis C. DNA of the CDR3: TGCGCCAGCAGCCAATCGGGGGCTAGCGGGAACTACGAGCAGTACTTC. This sequence encodes CASSQSGASGNYEQYF.